These T cell receptor beta chains were read from a single sample in a study of CD8 T cells in Susac syndrome. TCRdb used MiXCR to reprocess the immunoSEQ multiplex PCR reads, holding one entry per CDR3 protein. The profile shows approximately 77,000 distinct CDR3 sequences, approximately 94% of them singletons. Sequencing used CD4+ T cells from PBMCs. These receptors all come from a human donor with Susac syndrome. CDR3s leave out the opening cysteine and the closing phenylalanine or tryptophan.

v_gene: TRBV20-1; j_gene: TRBJ1-2; CDR3aa: SARFRGSGYT
v_gene: TRBV7-2; j_gene: TRBJ2-4; CDR3aa: ASSPSGGKAKNIQY
v_gene: TRBV29-1; j_gene: TRBJ2-3; CDR3aa: SVVGTSVSTDTQY
v_gene: TRBV6-5; j_gene: TRBJ1-2; CDR3aa: ASSKGRGYT
v_gene: TRBV30; j_gene: TRBJ2-5; CDR3aa: AWSVRWGQGTQY
v_gene: TRBV9; j_gene: TRBJ2-1; CDR3aa: ASSVGAGAYNEQF
v_gene: TRBV20-1; j_gene: TRBJ2-3; CDR3aa: SASLDWGTDTQY
v_gene: TRBV6-5; j_gene: TRBJ2-7; CDR3aa: ASSFDPTGGFYEQY
v_gene: TRBV12-3/TRBV12-4; j_gene: TRBJ1-2; CDR3aa: ASSFGEGYT
v_gene: TRBV2; j_gene: TRBJ2-2; CDR3aa: ASNRGGLAGELF
v_gene: TRBV19; j_gene: TRBJ2-1; CDR3aa: ASTRTSGGAYNEQF
v_gene: TRBV7-2; j_gene: TRBJ2-3; CDR3aa: ASSSAAGGGDTQY
v_gene: TRBV4-1; j_gene: TRBJ2-3; CDR3aa: ASSQEGLAGRTDTQY
v_gene: TRBV5-1; j_gene: TRBJ1-1; CDR3aa: ASSFGGLDTEAF
v_gene: TRBV18; j_gene: TRBJ1-1; CDR3aa: ASSPLTTGRGTEAF
v_gene: TRBV20-1; j_gene: TRBJ1-4; CDR3aa: SAGRGRDNEKLF
v_gene: TRBV10-3; j_gene: TRBJ2-3; CDR3aa: AIRDSPTDTQY
v_gene: TRBV5-1; j_gene: TRBJ2-1; CDR3aa: ASSLLGTSGGGYNEQF
v_gene: TRBV6-5; j_gene: TRBJ2-5; CDR3aa: ASARGGPEETQY
v_gene: TRBV14; j_gene: TRBJ2-1; CDR3aa: ASSQEAVSLEQF
v_gene: TRBV19; j_gene: TRBJ2-2; CDR3aa: ASSIIGDGELF
v_gene: TRBV7-9; j_gene: TRBJ1-6; CDR3aa: ASSPGQGVSPLH
v_gene: TRBV9; j_gene: TRBJ2-5; CDR3aa: ASSVALEGFQETQY